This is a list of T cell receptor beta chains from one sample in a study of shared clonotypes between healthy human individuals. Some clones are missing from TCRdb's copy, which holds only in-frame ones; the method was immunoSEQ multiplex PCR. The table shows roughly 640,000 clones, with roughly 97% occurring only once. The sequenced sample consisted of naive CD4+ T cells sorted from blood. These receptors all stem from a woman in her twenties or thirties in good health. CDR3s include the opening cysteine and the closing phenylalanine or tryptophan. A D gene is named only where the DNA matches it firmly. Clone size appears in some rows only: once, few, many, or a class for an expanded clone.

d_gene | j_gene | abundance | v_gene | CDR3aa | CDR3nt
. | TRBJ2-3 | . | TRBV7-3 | CASSSSRVADTQYF | TGTGCCAGCAGCTCATCTCGGGTGGCAGATACGCAGTATTTT
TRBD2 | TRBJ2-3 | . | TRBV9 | CASSARAGGPDTQYF | TGTGCCAGCAGCGCCAGAGCGGGAGGGCCAGATACGCAGTATTTT
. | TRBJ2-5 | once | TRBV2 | CASSRDYQETQYF | TGTGCCAGCAGCCGGGACTACCAAGAGACCCAGTACTTC
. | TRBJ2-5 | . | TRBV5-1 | CASSLTEQETQYF | TGCGCCAGCAGCTTGACGGAACAAGAGACCCAGTACTTC
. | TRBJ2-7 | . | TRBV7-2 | CASSLVVQASYEQYF | TGTGCCAGCAGCTTAGTAGTGCAGGCCTCCTACGAGCAGTACTTC
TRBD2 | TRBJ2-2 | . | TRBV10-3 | CAITPGLAGDTGELFF | TGTGCCATCACCCCCGGACTAGCGGGAGACACCGGGGAGCTGTTTTTT
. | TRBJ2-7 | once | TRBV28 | CASSSRREQYF | TGTGCCAGCAGTTCGAGGCGCGAGCAGTACTTC
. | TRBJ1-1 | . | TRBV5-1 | CASSSFVGTEAFF | TGCGCCAGCAGCTCCTTTGTGGGGACTGAAGCTTTCTTT
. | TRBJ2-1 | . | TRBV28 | CASSLPSGRLVDEQFF | TGTGCCAGCAGTTTACCCTCCGGGCGTCTTGTCGATGAGCAGTTCTTC
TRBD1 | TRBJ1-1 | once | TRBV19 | CASSPPGRGSTEAFF | TGTGCCAGCTCCCCACCGGGCAGGGGGAGCACTGAAGCTTTCTTT
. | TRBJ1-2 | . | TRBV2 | CASRSRIPTDHGYTF | TGTGCCAGCAGAAGCCGTATTCCAACGGACCATGGCTACACCTTC
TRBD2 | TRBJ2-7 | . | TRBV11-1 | CASSLRLAGDYEQYF | TGTGCCAGCAGCTTACGTCTAGCGGGAGACTACGAGCAGTACTTC
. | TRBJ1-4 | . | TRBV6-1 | CASRQGYEKLFF | TGTGCCAGCAGGCAGGGGTATGAAAAACTGTTTTTT
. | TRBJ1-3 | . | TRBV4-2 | CASSQGSGGTRGNTIYF | TGTGCCAGCAGCCAAGGTAGTGGAGGGACCCGCGGAAACACCATATATTTT
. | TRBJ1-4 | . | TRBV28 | CASSLQSGNEKLFF | TGTGCCAGCAGTTTACAGAGCGGAAATGAAAAACTGTTTTTT
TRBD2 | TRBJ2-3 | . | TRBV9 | CASSVVAGEITDTQYF | TGTGCCAGCAGCGTAGTGGCGGGAGAGATCACAGATACGCAGTATTTT
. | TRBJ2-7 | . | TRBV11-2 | CASSKRRGEQYF | TGTGCCAGCAGCAAACGTAGGGGCGAGCAGTACTTC
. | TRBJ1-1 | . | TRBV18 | CASSPREVSLNTEAFF | TGTGCCAGCTCACCACGGGAGGTGTCTTTGAACACTGAAGCTTTCTTT
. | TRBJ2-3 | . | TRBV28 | CASSGYGTDTQYF | TGTGCCAGCAGTGGGTACGGCACAGATACGCAGTATTTT
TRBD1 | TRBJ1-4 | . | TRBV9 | CASSARDRREKLFF | TGTGCCAGCAGCGCGAGGGACAGGAGGGAAAAACTGTTTTTT
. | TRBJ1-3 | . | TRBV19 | CASSIVSGSGNTIYF | TGTGCCAGTAGTATAGTTTCGGGCTCTGGAAACACCATATATTTT
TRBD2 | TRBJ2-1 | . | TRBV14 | CASSQVGLAGDYNEQFF | TGTGCCAGCAGCCAAGTTGGACTAGCGGGAGATTACAATGAGCAGTTCTTC
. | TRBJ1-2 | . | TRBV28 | CASSLTGGYGYTF | TGTGCCAGCAGTCTGACGGGGGGCTATGGCTACACCTTC
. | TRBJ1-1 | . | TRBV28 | CASSLVGAGTEAFF | TGTGCCAGCAGTTTAGTGGGTGCGGGGACTGAAGCTTTCTTT
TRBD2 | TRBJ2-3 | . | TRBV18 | CASSPQLAGGVTDTQYF | TGTGCCAGCTCACCACAACTAGCGGGAGGTGTCACAGATACGCAGTATTTT
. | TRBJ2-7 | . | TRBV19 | CASSMSRSSYEQYF | TGTGCCAGTAGTATGAGCAGGAGCTCCTACGAGCAGTACTTC
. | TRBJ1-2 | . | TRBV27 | CASSPNGGGYGYTF | TGTGCCAGCAGCCCCAATGGGGGGGGCTATGGCTACACCTTC
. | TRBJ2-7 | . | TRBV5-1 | CASSFGEEGPSYEQYF | TGCGCCAGCAGCTTTGGTGAGGAGGGGCCCTCCTACGAGCAGTACTTC
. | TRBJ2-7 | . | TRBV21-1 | CASKAGTYEQYF | TGTGCCAGCAAAGCGGGAACATACGAGCAGTACTTC
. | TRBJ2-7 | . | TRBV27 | CASSPTFGGDSLPYEQYF | TGTGCCAGCAGTCCCACCTTCGGGGGTGATTCCCTCCCCTACGAGCAGTACTTC
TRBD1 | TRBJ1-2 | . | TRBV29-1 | CSAGGRSALGGYTF | TGCAGCGCAGGGGGCAGGAGCGCCTTAGGTGGCTACACCTTC
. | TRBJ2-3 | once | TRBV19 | CASSIQATIPDTQYF | TGTGCCAGTAGTATACAAGCCACGATCCCAGATACGCAGTATTTT
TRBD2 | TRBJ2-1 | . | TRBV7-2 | CASSLVPTSGTDNEQFF | TGTGCCAGCAGCTTAGTGCCGACTAGCGGGACCGACAATGAGCAGTTCTTC
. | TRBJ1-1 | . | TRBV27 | CASSLGRGRRGNTEAFF | TGTGCCAGCAGTTTGGGCAGGGGACGGAGGGGGAACACTGAAGCTTTCTTT
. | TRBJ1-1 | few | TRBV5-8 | CASSLVKDTEAFF | TGTGCCAGCAGCTTGGTGAAGGATACTGAAGCTTTCTTT